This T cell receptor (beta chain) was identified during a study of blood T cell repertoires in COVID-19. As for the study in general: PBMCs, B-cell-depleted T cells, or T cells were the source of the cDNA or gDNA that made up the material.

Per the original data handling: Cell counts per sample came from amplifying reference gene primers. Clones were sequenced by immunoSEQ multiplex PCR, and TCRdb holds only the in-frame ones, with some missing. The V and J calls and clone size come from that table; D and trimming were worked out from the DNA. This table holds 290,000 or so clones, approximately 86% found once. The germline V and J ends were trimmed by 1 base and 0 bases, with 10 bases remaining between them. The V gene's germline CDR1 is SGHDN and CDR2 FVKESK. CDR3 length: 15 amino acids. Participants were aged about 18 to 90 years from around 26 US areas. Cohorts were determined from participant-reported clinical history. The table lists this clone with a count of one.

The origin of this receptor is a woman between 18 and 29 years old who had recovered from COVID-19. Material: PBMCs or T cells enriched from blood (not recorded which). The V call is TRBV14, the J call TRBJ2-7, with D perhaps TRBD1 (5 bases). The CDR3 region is CASSQGQTYSYEQYF. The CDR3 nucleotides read TGTGCCAGCAGCCAAGGACAGACCTACTCCTACGAGCAGTACTTC.